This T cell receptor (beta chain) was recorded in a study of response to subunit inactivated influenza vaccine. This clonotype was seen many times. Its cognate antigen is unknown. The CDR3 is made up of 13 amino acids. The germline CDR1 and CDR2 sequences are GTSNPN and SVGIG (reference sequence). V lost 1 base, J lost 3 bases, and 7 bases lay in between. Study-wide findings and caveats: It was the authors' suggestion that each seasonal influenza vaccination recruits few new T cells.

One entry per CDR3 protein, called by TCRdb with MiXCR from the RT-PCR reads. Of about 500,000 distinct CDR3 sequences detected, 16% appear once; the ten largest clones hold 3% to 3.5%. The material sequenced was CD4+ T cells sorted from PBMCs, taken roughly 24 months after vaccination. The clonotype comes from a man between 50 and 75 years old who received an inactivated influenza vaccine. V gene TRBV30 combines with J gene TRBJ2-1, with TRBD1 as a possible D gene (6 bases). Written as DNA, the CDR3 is TGTGCCTGGAGTGAGACAGGCTACAATGAGCAGTTCTTC. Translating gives CAWSETGYNEQFF.